This record concerns one T cell receptor beta chain sequence. What it binds is not known. The data were taken from a study of OX40 agonist ivuxolimab in advanced cancers. Study as a whole: Patients received ivuxolimab, an agonistic anti-OX40 (CD134) antibody. Each dose-escalation patient presented with hepatocellular carcinoma, melanoma, renal cell or head and neck cancer.

Findings of the study overall: More expanded clones were seen, on average, in CD8+ T cells than in CD4+. CD4+ and CD8+ T cells in blood underwent clonal expansion by week 6 at 0.1 to 3.0 mg/kg.

Some clones are missing from TCRdb's copy, which holds only in-frame ones; the method was immunoSEQ multiplex PCR. The sample includes 40,000 to 50,000 clones, about 87% of them seen just once. Trimming removed 1 base at V and 1 base at J, with 7 bases between. Germline CDR1 is MDHEN and CDR2 is SYDVKM. The CDR3 runs to 15 residues. Sequencing used CD4+ or CD8+ T cells sorted from blood, obtained in a trial of the OX40 agonist ivuxolimab. This TCR was recovered from an adult with an advanced solid tumor such as melanoma, head and neck, liver or kidney cancer. The chain couples TRBV28 to TRBJ2-2, with D unclear. The CDR3 sequence is CASSLSWMNTGELFF. CDR3 nucleotide sequence: TGTGCCAGCAGTTTATCATGGATGAACACCGGGGAGCTGTTTTTT.